One sample yielded the 25 T cell receptor beta chains listed below, sequenced in a study of blood T cell repertoires in COVID-19. Assay: immunoSEQ multiplex PCR; the TCRdb copy retains only in-frame clones and omits some. This table holds 150,000 to 200,000 clones, 85% found once. Source material: peripheral blood. These receptor sequences come from a human donor with acute or convalescent COVID-19. The donor label of this sample is uncertain.

The CDR3 DNA reads as TGTGCCAGCAGCCAAAGAGGAGCTAGCGGGGGGGAACTAGATACGCAGTATTTT. It translates to CASSQRGASGGELDTQYF. This chain connects TRBV3-1 (or the pseudogene TRBV3-2) to TRBJ2-3; 12 nucleotides agree with TRBD2. This CDR3 comprises 18 residues. From germline, CDR1 is LGHDT and CDR2 YNNKEL (reference sequence). V dropped 2 bases and J dropped 5; count of bases not matched to a gene: 11.

This clone was found a few times. V usage is TRBV4-3 and J usage is TRBJ1-2; no definite D call. The CDR3 covers 15 residues. Germline V lookup: CDR1 LGHNA, CDR2 YSLEER. With 1 base removed from V and 0 bases from J, the gap between germline ends came to 9 bases. The CDR3 DNA reads as TGCGCCAGCAGCCAAGTGGTCGGAGCTAACTATGGCTACACCTTC. Translation: CASSQVVGANYGYTF.

The CDR3 bases are TGTGCCATCAGTGGGTTTACTAGAAGCGCCTATGGCTACACCTTC. This codes for CAISGFTRSAYGYTF. The chain joins TRBV10-3 to TRBJ1-2; no reliable D call. CDR3 length equals 15 residues. Between the trimmed V and J ends, which lost 4 bases and 4 bases, there was a span of 16 bases. From germline, CDR1 is ENHRY and CDR2 SYGVKD.

In this sample, this clone turned up a few times. The chain uses TRBV7-8 and TRBJ2-7; tentative D call: TRBD1 (5 bases). From germline, CDR1 is SGHVS and CDR2 FQNEAQ. V lost 6 bases to trimming and J lost 4 bases, with 10 bases between them. The CDR3 is 12 amino acids. The CDR3 coding sequence is TGTGCCAGCAGTCGAACAGGTTACGAGCAGTACTTC. Protein sequence: CASSRTGYEQYF.

This chain connects TRBV15 to TRBJ1-6; 10 bases are a match to TRBD1. Germline values: CDR1 LNHNV, CDR2 YYDKDF (reference sequence). The junction had 6 bases not matched to a gene; V was cut back by 4 bases and J by 9 bases. CDR3 length: 15 amino acids. This chain's CDR3 is CATSTRDRGGSPLHF. The CDR3 region has the DNA TGTGCCACCAGCACACGGGACAGGGGTGGTTCACCCCTCCACTTT.

The CDR3 is CASNFDTDYEQYF. The CDR3 coding sequence is TGCGCCAGCAACTTTGACACGGACTACGAGCAGTACTTC. The V call is TRBV5-1, the J call TRBJ2-7; the D is unclear. V was trimmed by 6 bases and J by 3 bases, leaving 13 bases between them. Germline V lookup: CDR1 SGHRS, CDR2 YFSETQ. The CDR3 length is 13 residues.

V is TRBV24-1 and J is TRBJ2-3; 8 nucleotides match TRBD2. Germline-derived CDR1 and CDR2 are KGHDR and SFDVKD. V shed 2 bases, J shed 5 bases, and the junction held 5 bases outside the gene matches. The CDR3 is 15 amino acids. The CDR3 is CATSDWTSQGDTQYF. The CDR3 DNA sequence: TGTGCCACCAGTGATTGGACTAGCCAAGGAGATACGCAGTATTTT.

The table lists this clone with a count of one. The genes are TRBV4-2 and TRBJ2-7, with 7 bases matching TRBD1. Germline V gives CDR1 LGHNA, CDR2 YNFKEQ. The length of the CDR3 is 15 residues. Trimming cost V 4 bases and J 6 bases; bases outside gene matches: 12. CDR3 nucleotide sequence: TGTGCCAGCAGCCCACATCACAGGGGTCTTCTCGAGCAGTACTTC. This codes for CASSPHHRGLLEQYF.

The gene calls are TRBV19 and TRBJ1-2, with 9 bases matching TRBD1. Germline CDR1 is LNHDA and CDR2 is SQIVND (reference sequence). Losses at the gene ends were 9 bases for V and 8 bases for J; bases not matched to a gene: 19. The CDR3 length is 16 residues. Here the CDR3 reads CASKTPWDRAYEGYTF. DNA of the CDR3: TGTGCCAGCAAAACGCCCTGGGACAGGGCCTACGAAGGCTACACCTTC.

The genes are TRBV7-9 and TRBJ2-5; TRBD1 might be the D (6 bases). The CDR3 has 18 amino acids. Trimming cost V 5 bases and J 2 bases, with 24 bases left between them. CDR1 is SEHNR, CDR2 FQNEAQ, per germline (reference sequence). CDR3 loop: CASSPNARQALPQETQYF. The CDR3 DNA sequence: TGTGCCAGCAGCCCCAACGCCCGACAGGCCCTACCACAAGAGACCCAGTACTTC.

The gene calls are TRBV2 and TRBJ2-5; weak D call: TRBD1 (6 bases). Germline CDR1 and CDR2: SNHLY and FYNNEI. The CDR3 totals 13 residues. V lost 7 bases and J lost 5, with 14 bases in between. The CDR3 nucleotides read TGTGCCAGCAACCGCGGCAGGGGTGAGACCCAGTACTTC. Residues: CASNRGRGETQYF.

This clone was counted a single time. The chain joins TRBV5-4 to TRBJ2-1; D unresolved. The CDR3 spans 15 residues. V lost 0 bases and J lost 6, with 13 bases in between. Germline lookup yields CDR1 SGHNT and CDR2 YYREEE (reference sequence). CDR3 bases: TGTGCCAGCAGCTTGGAATTGGCAGGCCGCAATGAGCAGTTCTTC. Translated: CASSLELAGRNEQFF.

This chain connects TRBV7-2 to TRBJ2-5; D may be TRBD2 (7 bases). Germline CDR1 and CDR2: SGHTA and FQGNSA. Deletions cut 5 bases from V and 4 bases from J, with 17 bases between. This CDR3 contains 15 residues. The CDR3 DNA reads as TGTGCCAGCAGCGGGGTCGGGGGGCCACGAGAGACCCAGTACTTC. Translating it yields CASSGVGGPRETQYF.

This chain joins TRBV15 and TRBJ1-1, with TRBD1 identical over 9 bases. V shed 1 base and J 4 bases; nucleotides not matched to a gene: 4. Germline V CDR1 and CDR2: LNHNV, YYDKDF (reference sequence). This CDR3 has 15 amino acids. CDR3 in amino acids: CATSRGGQGATEAFF. As DNA, the CDR3 is TGTGCCACCAGCAGAGGGGGACAGGGAGCCACTGAAGCTTTCTTT.

This clone has only one observation. The rearrangement links TRBV4-2 to TRBJ1-5; D unclear. CDR1 and CDR2 (germline): LGHNA, YNFKEQ. This CDR3 has 13 amino acids. Trimming stripped 0 bases from V and 3 bases from J, with 3 bases between. The CDR3 sequence is CASSQEYNQPQHF. As DNA, the CDR3 is TGTGCCAGCAGCCAAGAGTACAATCAGCCCCAGCATTTT.

In its sample, this clone was seen a few times. DNA of the CDR3: TGTGCCAGCAGCCAAAACAGCAGGGGTTCACCCCTCCACTTT. Amino acids: CASSQNSRGSPLHF. The chain combines TRBV7-2 with TRBJ1-6; TRBD1 might be the D (6 bases). Trimming left V 5 bases short and J 9 bases short, with 14 bases between. Germline V gives CDR1 SGHTA, CDR2 FQGNSA. The CDR3 loop spans 14 amino acids.

This CDR3 is CASSGTGGHSPLHF. Written as DNA, the CDR3 is TGTGCCAGCAGTGGGACAGGGGGTCATTCACCCCTCCACTTT. The V and J genes are TRBV25-1 and TRBJ1-6; 10 bases line up with TRBD1. Germline V gene sequence: CDR1 MGHDK, CDR2 SYGVNS. The ends lost 4 bases at V and 8 bases at J; junction bases unmatched: 2. This CDR3 contains 14 residues.

J is TRBJ1-6 and V is TRBV9; D gene uncertain. The germline V and J ends were trimmed by 3 bases and 12 bases, with 10 bases remaining between them. CDR3 length equals 12 residues. The germline V gene has CDR1 SGDLS and CDR2 YYNGEE. This CDR3 reads CASSAQGRPLHF. DNA of the CDR3: TGTGCCAGCAGCGCCCAAGGGAGACCCCTCCACTTT. Complete variable domain (other parts from reference TRBV9 and TRBJ1-6): DSGVTQTPKHLITATGQRVTLRCSPRSGDLSVYWYQQSLDQGLQFLIQYYNGEERAKGNILERFSAQQFPDLHSELNLSSLELGDSALYFCASSAQGRPLHFGNGTRLTVT.

This chain links TRBV7-3 with TRBJ1-1; D remains ambiguous. The CDR3 has 14 amino acids. V dropped 1 base and J dropped 1 base, with 7 bases sitting between them. The germline V gene encodes CDR1 SGHTA and CDR2 FQGTGA. CDR3 sequence reads: CASSLIGGNTEAFF. In DNA form, the CDR3 reads TGTGCCAGCAGCTTAATAGGCGGGAACACTGAAGCTTTCTTT.

The V and J genes are TRBV4-3 and TRBJ1-1; D possibly corresponds to TRBD1 (6 bases). This CDR3 region has 17 residues. The V gene's germline CDR1 is LGHNA and CDR2 YSLEER. The V and J ends lost 1 base and 4 bases respectively, with 19 bases between them. The CDR3 sequence is CASSQAPNWDTGTEAFF. The CDR3 DNA is TGCGCCAGCAGCCAAGCCCCCAACTGGGACACGGGCACTGAAGCTTTCTTT.

This clone was observed a handful of times. The chain joins TRBV30 to TRBJ1-2; tentative D call: TRBD1 (6 bases). The CDR3 is 12 residues long. The ends were cut back, 1 base at V and 9 bases at J, with 12 bases in the middle. The germline V gene has CDR1 GTSNPN and CDR2 SVGIG (reference sequence). CDR3 coding DNA: TGTGCCTGGAGTGGGCAGGGGATTAGCTACACCTTC. Translated, it gives CAWSGQGISYTF.

The V call is TRBV28, the J call TRBJ1-3, with no clear D. Germline assignment: CDR1 MDHEN and CDR2 SYDVKM. The V gene lost 6 bases and the J gene lost 4 bases, with 13 bases spanning the gap. CDR3 length equals 14 residues. The CDR3 DNA reads TGTGCCAGCAGGCTAGAGGTGTTGGGAAACACCATATATTTT. Amino acids: CASRLEVLGNTIYF. Full variable domain (missing parts from reference TRBV28 and TRBJ1-3): DVKVTQSSRYLVKRTGEKVFLECVQDMDHENMFWYRQDPGLGLRLIYFSYDVKMKEKGDIPEGYSVSREKKERFSLILESASTNQTSMYLCASRLEVLGNTIYFGEGSWLTVV.

This rearrangement joins TRBV6-6 to TRBJ1-5, with D perhaps matching TRBD1 (6 bases). The V end lost 5 bases, the J end lost 1 base, and 18 bases lay between the germline ends. Germline lookup yields CDR1 MNHNY and CDR2 SVGAGI (reference sequence). The CDR3 is 17 amino acids. The CDR3 protein is CASSPPRGHKSNQPQHF. CDR3 DNA sequence: TGTGCCAGCAGTCCGCCGCGGGGGCATAAGAGCAATCAGCCCCAGCATTTT.

The V gene is TRBV4-2, the J gene TRBJ2-5, with D perhaps TRBD2 (6 bases). This CDR3 comprises 15 residues. CDR1 and CDR2 from the germline V gene are LGHNA and YNFKEQ. Trimming left V 0 bases short and J 4 bases short, with 12 bases between. CDR3 sequence: CASSQERRVGETQYF. The CDR3 nucleotides read TGTGCCAGCAGCCAAGAAAGGAGGGTGGGAGAGACCCAGTACTTC.

Concerning this clone: Other nucleotide sequences in the sample specify the same CDR3. The chain couples TRBV3-1 (or the pseudogene TRBV3-2) to TRBJ1-5, with a tentative D call TRBD1 (6 bases). CDR1 and CDR2 (germline): LGHDT, YNNKEL (reference sequence). The ends were cut back, 1 base at V and 6 bases at J, with 7 bases in the middle. This CDR3 is 13 amino acids long. CDR3 in amino acids: CASSQGGGQPQHF. The CDR3 bases are TGTGCCAGCAGCCAAGGAGGGGGTCAGCCCCAGCATTTT.